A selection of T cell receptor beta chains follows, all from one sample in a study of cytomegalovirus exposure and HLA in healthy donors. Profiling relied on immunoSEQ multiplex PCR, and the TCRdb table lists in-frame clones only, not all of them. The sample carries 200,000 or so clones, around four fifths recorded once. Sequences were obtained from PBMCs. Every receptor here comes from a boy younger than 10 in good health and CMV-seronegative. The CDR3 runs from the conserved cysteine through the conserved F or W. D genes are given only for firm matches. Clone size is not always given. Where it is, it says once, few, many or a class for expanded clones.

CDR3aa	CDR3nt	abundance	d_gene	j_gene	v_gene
CASSLFSGIGSEQYF	TGTGCCAGCAGTTTATTTTCGGGAATCGGGAGCGAGCAGTACTTC	-	-	TRBJ2-7	TRBV27
CASSSHTSGGRNEQFF	TGTGCCAGCAGCTCCCATACTAGCGGGGGCCGCAATGAGCAGTTCTTC	-	TRBD2	TRBJ2-1	TRBV7-9
CASSATTGGGQPQHF	TGTGCCAGCAGCGCGACGACAGGGGGCGGGCAGCCCCAGCATTTT	-	TRBD1	TRBJ1-5	TRBV9
CASSVFREIESGELFF	TGTGCCAGCAGCGTGTTCCGGGAGATCGAAAGCGGGGAGCTGTTTTTT	-	-	TRBJ2-2	TRBV9
CAWTHRQGVTGYTF	TGTGCCTGGACCCATCGACAGGGGGTAACTGGCTACACCTTC	-	TRBD1	TRBJ1-2	TRBV30
CAGGTGTGNTIYF	TGTGCCGGGGGGACAGGTACTGGAAACACCATATATTTT	-	TRBD1	TRBJ1-3	TRBV6-1
CASSPWTGGETQYF	TGTGCCAGCAGCCCCTGGACAGGAGGGGAGACCCAGTACTTC	-	-	TRBJ2-5	TRBV2
CASSGWPGGSTDTQYF	TGTGCCAGCAGCGGATGGCCCGGCGGAAGCACAGATACGCAGTATTTT	-	-	TRBJ2-3	TRBV9
CASSPTGASTDTQYF	TGTGCCAGCAGCCCCACAGGAGCTAGCACAGATACGCAGTATTTT	-	-	TRBJ2-3	TRBV9
CASIRGMPPSQETQYF	TGTGCCAGCATTCGGGGAATGCCACCTTCGCAAGAGACCCAGTACTTC	-	-	TRBJ2-5	TRBV2
CASSHTGVQPQHF	TGTGCCAGTAGTCACACAGGGGTTCAGCCCCAGCATTTT	once	TRBD1	TRBJ1-5	TRBV19
CASRRTSGSGDEQYF	TGTGCCAGCAGGAGGACTAGCGGGAGCGGGGACGAGCAGTACTTC	-	TRBD2	TRBJ2-7	TRBV6-1
CASSLGQDGGYTF	TGCGCCAGCAGCTTGGGGCAGGATGGTGGCTACACCTTC	-	-	TRBJ1-2	TRBV5-1
CASSPGTGYYEQYF	TGTGCCAGCAGTCCCGGGACAGGGTATTACGAGCAGTACTTC	-	TRBD1	TRBJ2-7	TRBV6-1
CASSVERGQETQYF	TGTGCCAGCAGCGTAGAACGGGGGCAAGAGACCCAGTACTTC	-	-	TRBJ2-5	TRBV9
CASSEISGRVHEQYF	TGTGCCAGCAGTGAAATAAGCGGGAGGGTCCACGAGCAGTACTTC	-	TRBD2	TRBJ2-7	TRBV2